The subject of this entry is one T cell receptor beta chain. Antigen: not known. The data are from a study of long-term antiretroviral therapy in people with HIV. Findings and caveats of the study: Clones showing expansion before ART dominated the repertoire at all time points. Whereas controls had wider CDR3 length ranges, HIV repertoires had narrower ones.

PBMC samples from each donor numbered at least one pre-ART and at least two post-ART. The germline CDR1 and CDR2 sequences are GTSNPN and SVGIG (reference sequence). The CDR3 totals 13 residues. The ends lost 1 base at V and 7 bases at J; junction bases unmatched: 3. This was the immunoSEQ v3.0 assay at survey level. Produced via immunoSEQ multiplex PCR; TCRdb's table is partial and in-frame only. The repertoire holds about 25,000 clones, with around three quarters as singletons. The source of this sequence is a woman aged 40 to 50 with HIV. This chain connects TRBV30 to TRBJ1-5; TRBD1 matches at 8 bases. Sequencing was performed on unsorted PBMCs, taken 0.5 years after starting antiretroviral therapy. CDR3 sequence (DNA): TGTGCCTGGAGTGCCCAGGGGGCCCAGCCCCAGCATTTT. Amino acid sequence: CAWSAQGAQPQHF.